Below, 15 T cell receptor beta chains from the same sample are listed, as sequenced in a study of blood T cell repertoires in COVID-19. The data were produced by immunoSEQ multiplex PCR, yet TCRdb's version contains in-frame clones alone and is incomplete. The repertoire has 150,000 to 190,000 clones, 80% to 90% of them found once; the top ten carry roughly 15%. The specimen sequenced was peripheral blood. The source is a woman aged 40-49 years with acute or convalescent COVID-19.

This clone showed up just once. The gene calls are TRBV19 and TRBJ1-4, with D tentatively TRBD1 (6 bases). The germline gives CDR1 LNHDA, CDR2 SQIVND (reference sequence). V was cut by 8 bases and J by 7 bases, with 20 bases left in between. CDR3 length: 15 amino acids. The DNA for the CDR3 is TGTGCCAGTCAAAAGTATGGTGGGGGCGTTGAAAAACTGTTTTTT. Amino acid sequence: CASQKYGGGVEKLFF.

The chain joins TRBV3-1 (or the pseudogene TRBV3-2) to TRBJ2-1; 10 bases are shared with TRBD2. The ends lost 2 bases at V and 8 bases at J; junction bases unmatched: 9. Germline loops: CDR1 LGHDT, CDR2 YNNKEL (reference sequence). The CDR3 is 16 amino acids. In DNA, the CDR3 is TGTGCCAGCAGCCAAAGTCTAGGTAGCGGGAGGTATGAGCAGTTCTTC. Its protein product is CASSQSLGSGRYEQFF.

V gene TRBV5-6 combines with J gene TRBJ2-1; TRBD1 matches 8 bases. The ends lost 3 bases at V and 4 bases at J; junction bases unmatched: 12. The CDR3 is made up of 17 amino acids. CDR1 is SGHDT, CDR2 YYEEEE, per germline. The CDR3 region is CASSSRRDRGWYNEQFF. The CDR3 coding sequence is TGTGCCAGCAGCTCACGCCGCGACAGGGGCTGGTACAATGAGCAGTTCTTC. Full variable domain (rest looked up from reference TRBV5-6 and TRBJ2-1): DAGVTQSPTHLIKTRGQQVTLRCSPKSGHDTVSWYQQALGQGPQFIFQYYEEEERQRGNFPDRFSGHQFPNYSSELNVNALLLGDSALYLCASSSRRDRGWYNEQFFGPGTRLTVL.

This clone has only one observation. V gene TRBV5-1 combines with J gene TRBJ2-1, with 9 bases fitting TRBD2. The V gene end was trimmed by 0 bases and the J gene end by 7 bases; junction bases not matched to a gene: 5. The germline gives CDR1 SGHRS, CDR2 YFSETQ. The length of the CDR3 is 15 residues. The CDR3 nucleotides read TGCGCCAGCAGCTTGGTAGCGGGGGTCCGAAATGAGCAGTTCTTC. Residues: CASSLVAGVRNEQFF.

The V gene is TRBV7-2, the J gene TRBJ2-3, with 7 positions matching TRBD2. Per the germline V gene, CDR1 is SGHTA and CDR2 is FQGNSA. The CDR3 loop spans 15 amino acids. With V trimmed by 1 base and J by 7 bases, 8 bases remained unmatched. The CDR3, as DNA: TGTGCCAGCAGCTTAGGCGGGGGAGGGGTGAATACGCAGTATTTT. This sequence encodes CASSLGGGGVNTQYF.

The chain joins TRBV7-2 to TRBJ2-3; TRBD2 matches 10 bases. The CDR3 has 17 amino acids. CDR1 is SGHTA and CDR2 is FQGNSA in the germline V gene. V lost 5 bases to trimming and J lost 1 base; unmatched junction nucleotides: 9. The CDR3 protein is CASSPLGLAGGTDTQYF. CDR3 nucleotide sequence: TGTGCCAGCAGCCCACTGGGGCTAGCGGGAGGCACAGATACGCAGTATTTT.

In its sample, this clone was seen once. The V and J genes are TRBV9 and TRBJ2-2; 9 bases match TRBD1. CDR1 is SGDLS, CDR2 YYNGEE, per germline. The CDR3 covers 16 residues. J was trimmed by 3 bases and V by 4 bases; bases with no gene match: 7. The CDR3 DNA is TGTGCCAGCAGCCCCCACGGACAGGGGTACACCGGGGAGCTGTTTTTT. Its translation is CASSPHGQGYTGELFF.

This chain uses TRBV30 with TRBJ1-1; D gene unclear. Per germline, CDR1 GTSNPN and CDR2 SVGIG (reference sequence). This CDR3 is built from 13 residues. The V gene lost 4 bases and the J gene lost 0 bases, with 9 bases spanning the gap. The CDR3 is CAWMRVMNTEAFF. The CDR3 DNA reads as TGTGCCTGGATGCGGGTGATGAACACTGAAGCTTTCTTT.

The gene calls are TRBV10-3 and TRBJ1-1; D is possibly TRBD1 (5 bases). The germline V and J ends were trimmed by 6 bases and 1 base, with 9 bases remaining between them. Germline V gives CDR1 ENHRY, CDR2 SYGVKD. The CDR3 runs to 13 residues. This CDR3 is CAISDSENTEAFF. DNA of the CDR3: TGTGCCATCAGCGACAGCGAGAACACTGAAGCTTTCTTT.

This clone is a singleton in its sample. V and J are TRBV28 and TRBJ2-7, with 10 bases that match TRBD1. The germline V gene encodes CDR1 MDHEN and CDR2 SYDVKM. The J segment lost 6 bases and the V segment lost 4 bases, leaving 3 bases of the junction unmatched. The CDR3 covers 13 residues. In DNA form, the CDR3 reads TGTGCCAGCAGTTGGACAGGGGGAGGCGAGCAGTACTTC. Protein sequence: CASSWTGGGEQYF.

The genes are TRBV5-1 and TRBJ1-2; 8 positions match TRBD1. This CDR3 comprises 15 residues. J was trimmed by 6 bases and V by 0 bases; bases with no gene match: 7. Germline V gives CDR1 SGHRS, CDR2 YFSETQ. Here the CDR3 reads CASSLGDRGGNGYTF. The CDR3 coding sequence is TGCGCCAGCAGCTTGGGCGACAGGGGAGGTAATGGCTACACCTTC.

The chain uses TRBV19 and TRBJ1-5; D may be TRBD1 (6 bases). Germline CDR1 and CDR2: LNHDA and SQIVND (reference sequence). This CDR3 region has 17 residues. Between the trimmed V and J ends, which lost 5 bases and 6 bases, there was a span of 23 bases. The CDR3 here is CASSHGRGGTSFQPQHF. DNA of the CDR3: TGTGCCAGTAGTCACGGGAGGGGTGGGACAAGCTTTCAGCCCCAGCATTTT.

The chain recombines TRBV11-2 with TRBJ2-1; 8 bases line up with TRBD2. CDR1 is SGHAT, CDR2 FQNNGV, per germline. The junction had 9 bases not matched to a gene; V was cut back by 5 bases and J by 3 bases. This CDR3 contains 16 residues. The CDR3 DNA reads TGTGCCAGCAGCACATTAGCGGGGATATTCTACAATGAGCAGTTCTTC. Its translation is CASSTLAGIFYNEQFF.

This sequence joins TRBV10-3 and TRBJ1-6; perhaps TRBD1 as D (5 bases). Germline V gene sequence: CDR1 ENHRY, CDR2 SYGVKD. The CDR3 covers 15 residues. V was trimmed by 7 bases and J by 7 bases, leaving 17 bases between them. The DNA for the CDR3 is TGTGCCATCACCGGAGAGGACGGGGGGAATTCACCCCTCCACTTT. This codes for CAITGEDGGNSPLHF.

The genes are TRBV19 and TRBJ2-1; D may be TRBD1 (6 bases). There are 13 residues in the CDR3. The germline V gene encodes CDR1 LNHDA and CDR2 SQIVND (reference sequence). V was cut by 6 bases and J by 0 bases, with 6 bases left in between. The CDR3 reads CASSRGSYNEQFF. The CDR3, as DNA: TGTGCCAGTAGCAGGGGCTCCTACAATGAGCAGTTCTTC. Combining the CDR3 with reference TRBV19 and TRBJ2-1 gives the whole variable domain DGGITQSPKYLFRKEGQNVTLSCEQNLNHDAMYWYRQDPGQGLRLIYYSQIVNDFQKGDIAEGYSVSREKKESFPLTVTSAQKNPTAFYLCASSRGSYNEQFFGPGTRLTVL.